These T cell receptor beta chains were read from a single sample in a study of blood T cell repertoires in COVID-19. Sequencing was performed with immunoSEQ multiplex PCR; in TCRdb, only in-frame clones are kept and a portion is missing. The table records 250,000 or so clones, about nine tenths of them present only once. Sequencing was performed on peripheral blood. The origin of the receptors is a man in his sixties with acute or convalescent COVID-19. Both conserved end residues are part of each CDR3. The D gene is left open where the match is weak. For some rows the clone size is stated as once, few or many, or as a class when expanded; others skip it.

TRBJ2-5	TRBV3-1/TRBV3-2	TRBD2	NA	CASSQETSGRYSQETQYF	TGTGCCAGCAGCCAAGAAACTAGCGGGCGCTACTCCCAAGAGACCCAGTACTTC
TRBJ2-3	TRBV6-5	NA	once	CASRRRETDTQYF	TGTGCCAGCCGACGCCGGGAGACCGATACGCAGTATTTT
TRBJ1-1	TRBV27	NA	NA	CASSLARNTEAFF	TGTGCCAGCAGTTTAGCCAGGAACACTGAAGCTTTCTTT
TRBJ1-4	TRBV28	TRBD1	NA	CASSLMGQGAREGEKLFF	TGTGCCAGCAGTCTAATGGGACAGGGGGCGCGTGAGGGTGAAAAACTGTTTTTT
TRBJ2-1	TRBV3-1/TRBV3-2	NA	NA	CASSQATNPNYEQFF	TGTGCCAGCAGCCAAGCAACTAACCCTAATTATGAGCAGTTCTTC
TRBJ2-1	TRBV28	NA	NA	CASRSTVHSYNEQFF	TGTGCCAGCAGGTCTACAGTACACTCCTACAATGAGCAGTTCTTC
TRBJ1-1	TRBV19	NA	NA	CASSQSGRTEAFF	TGTGCCAGTAGTCAGTCAGGGAGGACTGAAGCTTTCTTT
TRBJ2-1	TRBV2	NA	NA	CASRGEVQYNEQFF	TGTGCCAGCAGGGGAGAGGTACAATACAATGAGCAGTTCTTC
TRBJ2-7	TRBV28	TRBD2	NA	CASSFSGLAATYEQYF	TGTGCCAGCAGTTTCTCCGGACTAGCGGCCACCTACGAGCAGTACTTC
TRBJ2-6	TRBV30	NA	NA	CAWSRRGETFSGANVLTF	TGTGCCTGGAGCAGGCGGGGCGAAACCTTCTCTGGGGCCAACGTCCTGACTTTC
TRBJ1-1	TRBV11-2	TRBD1	NA	CASSQYGTGGNTEAFF	TGTGCCAGCAGCCAGTACGGGACAGGGGGTAACACTGAAGCTTTCTTT
TRBJ2-3	TRBV9	TRBD2	NA	CASSGALRGSGADTQYF	TGTGCCAGCAGCGGCGCCCTTCGTGGGAGCGGGGCAGATACGCAGTATTTT
TRBJ1-2	TRBV28	TRBD1	NA	CASSSGQNYGYTF	TGTGCCAGCAGCTCGGGACAGAACTATGGCTACACCTTC
TRBJ2-1	TRBV7-2	TRBD2	once	CASSFGTLAGAYNEQFF	TGTGCCAGCAGCTTCGGGACACTAGCGGGAGCCTACAATGAGCAGTTCTTC
TRBJ2-7	TRBV5-1	NA	once	CASNLIPGSSYEQYF	TGCGCCAGCAACCTTATCCCAGGCAGCTCCTACGAGCAGTACTTC
TRBJ2-3	TRBV30	TRBD2	NA	CARGLAGGDTQYF	TGTGCCCGGGGACTAGCGGGGGGGGATACGCAGTATTTT
TRBJ1-3	TRBV6-5	NA	NA	CATIPVTGGNTIYF	TGTGCCACCATCCCCGTTACCGGGGGAAACACCATATATTTT
TRBJ2-2	TRBV29-1	TRBD2	NA	CSVGVSGNGELFF	TGCAGCGTTGGGGTTAGCGGGAACGGGGAGCTGTTTTTT